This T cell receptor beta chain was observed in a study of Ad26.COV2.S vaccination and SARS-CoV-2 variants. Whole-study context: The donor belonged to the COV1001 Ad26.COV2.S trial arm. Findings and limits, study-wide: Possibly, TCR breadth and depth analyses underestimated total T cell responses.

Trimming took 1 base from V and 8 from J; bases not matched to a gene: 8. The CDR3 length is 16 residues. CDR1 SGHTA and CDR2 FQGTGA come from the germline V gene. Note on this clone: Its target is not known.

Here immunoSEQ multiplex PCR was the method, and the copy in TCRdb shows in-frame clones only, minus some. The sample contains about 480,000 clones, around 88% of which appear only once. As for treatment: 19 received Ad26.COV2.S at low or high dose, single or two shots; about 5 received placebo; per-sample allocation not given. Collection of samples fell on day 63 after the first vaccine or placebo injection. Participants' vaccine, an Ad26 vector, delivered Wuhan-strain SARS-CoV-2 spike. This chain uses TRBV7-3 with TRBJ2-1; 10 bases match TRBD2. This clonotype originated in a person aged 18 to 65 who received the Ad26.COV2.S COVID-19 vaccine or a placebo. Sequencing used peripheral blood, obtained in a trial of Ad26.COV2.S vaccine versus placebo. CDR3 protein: CASSLNPLAGVHEQFF. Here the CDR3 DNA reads TGTGCCAGCAGCTTAAACCCGCTAGCGGGAGTCCATGAGCAGTTCTTC.